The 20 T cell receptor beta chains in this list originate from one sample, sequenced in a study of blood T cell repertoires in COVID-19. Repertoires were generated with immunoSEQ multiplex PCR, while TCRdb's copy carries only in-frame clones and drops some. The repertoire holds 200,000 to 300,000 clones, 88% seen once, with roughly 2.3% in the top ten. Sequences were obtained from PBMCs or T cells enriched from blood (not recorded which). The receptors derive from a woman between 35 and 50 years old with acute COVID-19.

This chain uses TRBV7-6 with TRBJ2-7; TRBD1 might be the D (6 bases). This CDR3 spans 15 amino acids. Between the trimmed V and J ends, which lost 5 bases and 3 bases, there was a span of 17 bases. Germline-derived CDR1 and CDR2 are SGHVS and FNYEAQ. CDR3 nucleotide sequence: TGTGCCAGCAGCCCCGGGCCGGGACAACACTACGAGCAGTACTTC. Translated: CASSPGPGQHYEQYF.

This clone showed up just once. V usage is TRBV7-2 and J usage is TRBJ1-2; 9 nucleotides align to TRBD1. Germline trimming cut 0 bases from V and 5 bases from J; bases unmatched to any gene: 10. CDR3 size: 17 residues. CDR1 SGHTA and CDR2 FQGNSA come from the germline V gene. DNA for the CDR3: TGTGCCAGCAGCTTAGCATCGGGACAGGGACTTAAGTATGGCTACACCTTC. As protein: CASSLASGQGLKYGYTF.

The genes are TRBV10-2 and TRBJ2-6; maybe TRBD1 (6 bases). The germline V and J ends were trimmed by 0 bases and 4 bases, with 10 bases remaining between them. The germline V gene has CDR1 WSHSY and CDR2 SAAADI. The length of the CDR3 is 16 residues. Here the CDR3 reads CASSESKQGGANVLTF. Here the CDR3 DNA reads TGCGCCAGCAGTGAGTCGAAGCAGGGGGGGGCCAACGTCCTGACTTTC.

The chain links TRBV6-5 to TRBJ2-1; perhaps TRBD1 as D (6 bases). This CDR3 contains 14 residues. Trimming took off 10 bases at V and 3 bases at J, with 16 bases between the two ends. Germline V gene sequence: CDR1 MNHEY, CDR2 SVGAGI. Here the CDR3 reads CATYRAQGYNEQFF. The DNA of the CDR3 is TGTGCCACTTACAGGGCCCAAGGCTACAATGAGCAGTTCTTC.

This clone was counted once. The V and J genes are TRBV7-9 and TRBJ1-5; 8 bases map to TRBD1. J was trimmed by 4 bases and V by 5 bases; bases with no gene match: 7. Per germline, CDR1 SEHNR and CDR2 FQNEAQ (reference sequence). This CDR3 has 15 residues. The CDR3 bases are TGTGCCAGCAGCCTAGAAGGACAGGGTAATCAGCCCCAGCATTTT. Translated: CASSLEGQGNQPQHF.

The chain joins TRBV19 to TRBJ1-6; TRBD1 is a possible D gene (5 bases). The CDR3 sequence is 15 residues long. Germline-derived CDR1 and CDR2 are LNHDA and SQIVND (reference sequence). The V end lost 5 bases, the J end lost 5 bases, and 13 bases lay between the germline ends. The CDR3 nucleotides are TGTGCCAGTAGTCAACCCGGGACTGATAATTCACCCCTCCACTTT. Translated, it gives CASSQPGTDNSPLHF.

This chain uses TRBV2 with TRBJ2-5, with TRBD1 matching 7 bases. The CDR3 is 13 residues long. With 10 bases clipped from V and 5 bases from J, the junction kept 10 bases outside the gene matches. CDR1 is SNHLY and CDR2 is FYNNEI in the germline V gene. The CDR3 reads CATTGNLMETQYF. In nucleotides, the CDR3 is TGTGCCACGACAGGGAATCTGATGGAGACCCAGTACTTC.

The CDR3 sequence is CASSESALYTDTQYF. CDR3 bases: TGCGCCAGCAGTGAGTCGGCCTTGTACACAGATACGCAGTATTTT. The V gene is TRBV10-1, the J gene TRBJ2-3, with unresolved D. Trimming took off 0 bases at V and 2 bases at J, with 9 bases between the two ends. The CDR3 sequence is 15 residues long. Germline V gene lookup returns CDR1 WNHNN and CDR2 SYGVQD (reference sequence).

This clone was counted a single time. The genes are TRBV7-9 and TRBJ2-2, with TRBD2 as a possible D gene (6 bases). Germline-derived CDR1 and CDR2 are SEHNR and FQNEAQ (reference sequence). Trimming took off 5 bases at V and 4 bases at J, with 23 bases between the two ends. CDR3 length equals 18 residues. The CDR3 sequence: CASSAGGLGSARTGELFF. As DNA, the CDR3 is TGTGCCAGCAGCGCCGGGGGTCTCGGTAGCGCCCGCACCGGGGAGCTGTTTTTT.

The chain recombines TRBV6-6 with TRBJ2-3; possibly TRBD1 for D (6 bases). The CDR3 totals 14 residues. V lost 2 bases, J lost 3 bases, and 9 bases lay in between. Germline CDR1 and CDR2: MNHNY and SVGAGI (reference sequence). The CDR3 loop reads CASSYAGATDTQYF. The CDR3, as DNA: TGTGCCAGCAGTTACGCAGGGGCGACAGATACGCAGTATTTT.

Here the CDR3 reads CASSPDRGVRAFF. The CDR3 DNA is TGTGCCAGCAGCCCGGACAGGGGAGTTCGGGCTTTCTTT. This sequence joins TRBV11-3 and TRBJ1-1; 9 bases match TRBD1. With V trimmed by 5 bases and J by 11 bases, 9 bases remained unmatched. Germline CDR1 reads SGHNT; CDR2 reads YENEEA. CDR3 length equals 13 residues.

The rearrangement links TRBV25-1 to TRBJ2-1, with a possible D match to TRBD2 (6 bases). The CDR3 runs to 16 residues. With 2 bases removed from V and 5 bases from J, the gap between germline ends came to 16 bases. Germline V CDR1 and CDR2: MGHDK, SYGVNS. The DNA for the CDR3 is TGTGCCAGCAGTGAAAACTATGGCGGGGTCCACAATGAGCAGTTCTTC. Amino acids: CASSENYGGVHNEQFF. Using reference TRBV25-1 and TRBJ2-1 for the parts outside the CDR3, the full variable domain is EADIYQTPRYLVIGTGKKITLECSQTMGHDKMYWYQQDPGMELHLIHYSYGVNSTEKGDLSSESTVSRIRTEHFPLTLESARPSHTSQYLCASSENYGGVHNEQFFGPGTRLTVL.

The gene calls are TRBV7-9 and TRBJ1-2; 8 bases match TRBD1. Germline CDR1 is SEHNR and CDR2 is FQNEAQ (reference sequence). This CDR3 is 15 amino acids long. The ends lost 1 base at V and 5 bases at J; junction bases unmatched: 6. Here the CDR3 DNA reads TGTGCCAGCAGCTTAGATGCCGACAGGGGATATGGCTACACCTTC. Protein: CASSLDADRGYGYTF.

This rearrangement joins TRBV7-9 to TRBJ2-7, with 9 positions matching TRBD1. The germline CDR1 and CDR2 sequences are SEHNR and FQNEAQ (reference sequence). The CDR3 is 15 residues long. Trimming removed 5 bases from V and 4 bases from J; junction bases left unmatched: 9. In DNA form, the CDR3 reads TGTGCCAGCAGCGAGCCGGGACAGGGATTATACGAGCAGTACTTC. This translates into CASSEPGQGLYEQYF.

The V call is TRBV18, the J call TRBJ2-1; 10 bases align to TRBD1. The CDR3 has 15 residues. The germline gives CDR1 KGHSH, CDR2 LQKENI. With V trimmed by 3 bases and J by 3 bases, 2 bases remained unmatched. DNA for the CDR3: TGTGCCAGCTCACCGCGGACAGGGGGCTACAATGAGCAGTTCTTC. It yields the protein CASSPRTGGYNEQFF.

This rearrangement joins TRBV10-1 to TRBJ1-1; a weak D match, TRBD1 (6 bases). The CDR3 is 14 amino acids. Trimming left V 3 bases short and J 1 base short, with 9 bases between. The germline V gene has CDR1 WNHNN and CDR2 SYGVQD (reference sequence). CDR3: CASSDDRRNTEAFF. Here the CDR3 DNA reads TGCGCCAGCAGTGATGACAGGCGGAACACTGAAGCTTTCTTT.

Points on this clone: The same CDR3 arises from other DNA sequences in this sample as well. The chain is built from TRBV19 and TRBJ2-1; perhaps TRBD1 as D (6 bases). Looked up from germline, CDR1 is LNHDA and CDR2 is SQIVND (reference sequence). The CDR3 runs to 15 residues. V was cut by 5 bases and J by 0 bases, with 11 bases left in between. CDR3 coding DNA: TGTGCCAGTAGTCCCGACAGGAGCTCCTACAATGAGCAGTTCTTC. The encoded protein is CASSPDRSSYNEQFF. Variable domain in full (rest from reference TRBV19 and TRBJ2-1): DGGITQSPKYLFRKEGQNVTLSCEQNLNHDAMYWYRQDPGQGLRLIYYSQIVNDFQKGDIAEGYSVSREKKESFPLTVTSAQKNPTAFYLCASSPDRSSYNEQFFGPGTRLTVL.

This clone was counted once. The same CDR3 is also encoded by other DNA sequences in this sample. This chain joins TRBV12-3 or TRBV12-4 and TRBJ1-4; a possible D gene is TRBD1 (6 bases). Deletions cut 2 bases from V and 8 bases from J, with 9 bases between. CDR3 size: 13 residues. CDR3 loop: CASSLSGVEKLFF. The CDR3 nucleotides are TGTGCCAGCAGTTTATCAGGGGTCGAAAAACTGTTTTTT.

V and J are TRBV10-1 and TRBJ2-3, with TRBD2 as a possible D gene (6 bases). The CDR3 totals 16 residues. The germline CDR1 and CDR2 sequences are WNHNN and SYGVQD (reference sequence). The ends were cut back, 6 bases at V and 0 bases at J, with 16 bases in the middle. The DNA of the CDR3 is TGCGCCAGCAGCAAGAGTCCCGGGGGAAGCACAGATACGCAGTATTTT. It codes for CASSKSPGGSTDTQYF.

This CDR3 reads CASSATGEAFF. The CDR3 DNA is TGTGCCAGCAGCGCCACAGGGGAAGCTTTCTTT. The chain has TRBV2 and TRBJ1-1, with D tentatively TRBD1 (6 bases). Germline values: CDR1 SNHLY, CDR2 FYNNEI. The V end lost 6 bases, the J end lost 8 bases, and 10 bases lay between the germline ends. The CDR3 covers 11 residues.